Below are 28 T cell receptor beta chains sequenced from a single sample in a study of blood T cell repertoires in COVID-19. Libraries were prepared by immunoSEQ multiplex PCR; TCRdb keeps only in-frame clonotypes and omits some of them. Here the sample spans over 130,000 clones, 75% to 90% being singletons. Material for sequencing was PBMCs or T cells enriched from blood (not recorded which). All receptors derive from a man aged 45-60 years in a cohort exposed to, infected with or recovered from COVID-19 (not recorded which).

This clone was seen only a few times. This chain joins TRBV18 and TRBJ1-1; 7 bases align to TRBD1. Germline V gives CDR1 KGHSH, CDR2 LQKENI. CDR3 length: 12 residues. With 6 bases clipped from V and 7 bases from J, the junction kept 5 bases outside the gene matches. CDR3 nucleotide sequence: TGTGCCAGCTCGCTCGACAGGGTTGAAGCTTTCTTT. Translation: CASSLDRVEAFF.

This clone was counted once. Distinct nucleotide sequences in the sample also encode this CDR3. The gene calls are TRBV7-9 and TRBJ2-7, with TRBD1 identical over 10 bases. CDR1 and CDR2 (germline): SEHNR, FQNEAQ (reference sequence). V lost 2 bases, J lost 4 bases, and 2 bases stayed unmatched. The CDR3 spans 14 residues. CDR3 sequence: CASSLLGQGYEQYF. For the CDR3, the DNA is TGTGCCAGCAGCTTACTGGGACAGGGGTACGAGCAGTACTTC.

The chain carries TRBV9 and TRBJ2-7; D is possibly TRBD2 (6 bases). There are 15 residues in the CDR3. CDR1 SGDLS and CDR2 YYNGEE come from the germline V gene. V lost 1 base, J lost 0 bases, and 11 bases lay in between. CDR3 region: CASSVRDSSSYEQYF. The CDR3 coding sequence is TGTGCCAGCAGCGTAAGGGACTCGAGCTCCTACGAGCAGTACTTC.

This chain uses TRBV29-1 with TRBJ2-2; 10 positions agree with TRBD1. V lost 4 bases to trimming and J lost 7 bases; unmatched junction nucleotides: 9. This CDR3 has 15 residues. The germline CDR1 and CDR2 sequences are SQVTM and ANQGSEA. In nucleotides, the CDR3 is TGCAGCGTTGCCGCGACAGGGGGCATTGGCGGGGAGCTGTTTTTT. Amino acids: CSVAATGGIGGELFF.

The DNA of the CDR3 is TGCGCCAGCACCCCGAGAGTAGCTGACACCGGGGAGCTGTTTTTT. Its protein is CASTPRVADTGELFF. V and J are TRBV5-1 and TRBJ2-2; D not resolved. The V gene lost 6 bases and the J gene lost 3 bases, with 15 bases spanning the gap. The CDR3 covers 15 residues. Germline V lookup: CDR1 SGHRS, CDR2 YFSETQ.

The V call is TRBV3-1 (or the pseudogene TRBV3-2), the J call TRBJ2-3, with 7 bases aligning to TRBD1. The trim removed 4 bases at V and 2 bases at J, leaving 3 bases unmatched. The CDR3 extends over 14 amino acids. Germline V lookup: CDR1 LGHDT, CDR2 YNNKEL (reference sequence). The CDR3 DNA reads as TGTGCCAGCAGCCGGGACAGCAACACAGATACGCAGTATTTT. The encoded protein is CASSRDSNTDTQYF.

Note on this clone: Other DNA sequences from this sample encode an identical CDR3 as well. The chain combines TRBV27 with TRBJ2-1; no definite D call. This CDR3 has 13 residues. Germline V gives CDR1 MNHEY, CDR2 SMNVEV (reference sequence). V lost 3 bases, J lost 4 bases, and 7 bases lay in between. This chain's CDR3 is CASSLAGYNEQFF. The CDR3 nucleotides are TGTGCCAGCAGTTTGGCTGGTTACAATGAGCAGTTCTTC.

CDR3 bases: TGTGCCAGCAGCTTGGGACAGGGGAACACTGAAGCTTTCTTT. Its translation is CASSLGQGNTEAFF. The chain carries TRBV7-6 and TRBJ1-1, with 9 bases matching TRBD1. Per germline, CDR1 SGHVS and CDR2 FNYEAQ. V shed 3 bases, J shed 1 base, and the junction held 0 bases outside the gene matches. This CDR3 spans 14 amino acids.

This clone was counted a single time. The chain has TRBV3-1 (or the pseudogene TRBV3-2) and TRBJ2-1, with TRBD2 matching over 9 bases. CDR3 size: 18 residues. V lost 0 bases, J lost 4 bases, and 10 bases stayed unmatched. CDR1 is LGHDT, CDR2 YNNKEL, per germline (reference sequence). CDR3 sequence reads: CASSQDSGLAGPYNEQFF. CDR3 sequence (DNA): TGTGCCAGCAGCCAAGATTCCGGGCTAGCGGGACCTTACAATGAGCAGTTCTTC.

The V gene is TRBV2, the J gene TRBJ2-7; D ambiguous. This CDR3 is built from 16 residues. With 2 bases removed from V and 2 bases from J, the gap between germline ends came to 16 bases. Germline CDR1 is SNHLY and CDR2 is FYNNEI. The CDR3 coding sequence is TGTGCCAGCAGTGAATTGTCCACCTCGAGGCCCTACGAGCAGTACTTC. This translates into CASSELSTSRPYEQYF.

The CDR3 nucleotides read TGTGCCAGCTCACCCTCGGGGGAGCTCGAGACCCAGTACTTC. It encodes CASSPSGELETQYF. This chain connects TRBV18 to TRBJ2-5; tentatively, D is TRBD2 (6 bases). The V gene lost 3 bases and the J gene lost 5 bases, with 13 bases spanning the gap. The CDR3 runs 14 residues. Germline V lookup: CDR1 KGHSH, CDR2 LQKENI.

The rearrangement uses TRBV5-1 and TRBJ2-7; 7 bases map to TRBD2. Germline CDR1 and CDR2: SGHRS and YFSETQ. Losses at the gene ends were 4 bases for V and 4 bases for J; bases not matched to a gene: 14. The CDR3 runs to 16 residues. The CDR3 nucleotides are TGCGCCAGCAGCGCCGGCTTACTAGCGACGACGTACGAGCAGTACTTC. Its protein product is CASSAGLLATTYEQYF. Filled out from reference TRBV5-1 and TRBJ2-7, the complete variable domain reads KAGVTQTPRYLIKTRGQQVTLSCSPISGHRSVSWYQQTPGQGLQFLFEYFSETQRNKGNFPGRFSGRQFSNSRSEMNVSTLELGDSALYLCASSAGLLATTYEQYFGPGTRLTVT.

The rearrangement uses TRBV27 and TRBJ1-2; TRBD1 matches 12 bases. Germline CDR1 MNHEY, CDR2 SMNVEV (reference sequence). There are 15 residues in the CDR3. The junction had 6 bases not matched to a gene; V was cut back by 3 bases and J by 7 bases. The CDR3 loop is CASSFLGQGASGYTF. The CDR3 bases are TGTGCCAGCAGTTTTTTGGGACAGGGGGCTAGTGGCTACACCTTC.

The chain carries TRBV18 and TRBJ1-4, with TRBD1 as a possible D gene (6 bases). The CDR3 is made up of 14 amino acids. Germline CDR1 and CDR2: KGHSH and LQKENI. The V end was cut by 6 bases, the J end by 5 bases, with 13 bases between. The CDR3 protein is CASSFSGQNEKLFF. The CDR3 nucleotides are TGTGCCAGCTCTTTTTCAGGACAGAATGAAAAACTGTTTTTT.

V gene TRBV12-3 or TRBV12-4 combines with J gene TRBJ2-1, with D possibly matching TRBD2 (5 bases). This CDR3 has 11 residues. V lost 6 bases to trimming and J lost 10 bases, with 10 bases between them. CDR3 bases: TGTGCCAGCAGCGGTGGAGGCGAGCAGTTCTTC. Encoded protein: CASSGGGEQFF.

V usage is TRBV19 and J usage is TRBJ1-5, with 9 bases matching TRBD1. J was trimmed by 6 bases and V by 10 bases; bases with no gene match: 10. The CDR3 has 14 residues. Germline V CDR1 and CDR2: LNHDA, SQIVND (reference sequence). The CDR3 protein is CATSQQGAGQPQHF. For the CDR3, the DNA is TGTGCCACCAGTCAACAGGGGGCCGGTCAGCCCCAGCATTTT.

The chain has TRBV12-3 or TRBV12-4 and TRBJ1-3; D unresolved. The V end was cut by 3 bases, the J end by 0 bases, with 3 bases between. This CDR3 has 13 amino acids. The CDR3 region is CASSLYSGNTIYF. The CDR3 coding sequence is TGTGCCAGCAGTTTGTACTCTGGAAACACCATATATTTT.

The sample holds one count of this clone. This chain uses TRBV6-6 with TRBJ1-2; 8 bases match TRBD1. The CDR3 sequence is 16 residues long. V was pared by 4 bases and J by 4 bases, with 11 bases of the junction left unmatched. The germline gives CDR1 MNHNY, CDR2 SVGAGI (reference sequence). CDR3: CASSSPGQDRGYGYTF. The CDR3 bases are TGTGCCAGCAGTTCCCCGGGACAGGATCGAGGCTATGGCTACACCTTC.

The chain has TRBV10-1 and TRBJ1-3; D is ambiguous. Per the germline V gene, CDR1 is WNHNN and CDR2 is SYGVQD (reference sequence). V was pared by 2 bases and J by 1 base, with 12 bases between. The CDR3 sequence is 16 residues long. For the CDR3, the DNA is TGCGCCAGCAGTGAGCTCTCAGGTGGTTCTGGAAACACCATATATTTT. Protein product: CASSELSGGSGNTIYF.

The CDR3 nucleotides are TGTGCCAGCAGCCCGAGGGACAGGTTTGAAGCTTTCTTT. Encoded protein: CASSPRDRFEAFF. V gene TRBV7-9 combines with J gene TRBJ1-1, with 8 positions matching TRBD1. CDR1 is SEHNR and CDR2 is FQNEAQ in the germline V gene (reference sequence). This CDR3 is built from 13 residues. The V segment lost 5 bases and the J segment 7 bases; nucleotides outside the gene matches: 6. Based on the CDR3 plus reference TRBV7-9 and TRBJ1-1, the full variable domain is DTGVSQNPRHKITKRGQNVTFRCDPISEHNRLYWYRQTLGQGPEFLTYFQNEAQLEKSRLLSDRFSAERPKGSFSTLEIQRTEQGDSAMYLCASSPRDRFEAFFGQGTRLTVV.

This chain joins TRBV28 and TRBJ2-5, with TRBD2 matching over 10 bases. The CDR3 covers 16 residues. The V gene end was trimmed by 6 bases and the J gene end by 4 bases; junction bases not matched to a gene: 11. In germline, CDR1 is MDHEN, CDR2 SYDVKM. The chain's CDR3 is CASRRTSGTLSETQYF. The DNA for the CDR3 is TGTGCCAGCAGACGGACTAGCGGAACCTTGTCAGAGACCCAGTACTTC.

This rearrangement joins TRBV5-1 to TRBJ2-4, with 9 bases that match TRBD1. The CDR3 has 12 residues. V trimming: 3 bases; J trimming: 15 bases; junction bases outside the gene matches: 7. Germline values: CDR1 SGHRS, CDR2 YFSETQ. This chain's CDR3 is CASSSDRGRLYF. CDR3 bases: TGCGCCAGCAGCTCGGACAGGGGCCGATTGTACTTC. Full variable domain (remainder filled in from reference TRBV5-1 and TRBJ2-4): KAGVTQTPRYLIKTRGQQVTLSCSPISGHRSVSWYQQTPGQGLQFLFEYFSETQRNKGNFPGRFSGRQFSNSRSEMNVSTLELGDSALYLCASSSDRGRLYFGAGTRLSVL.

This clone was seen only a few times. This rearrangement joins TRBV20-1 to TRBJ2-7; D ambiguous. The CDR3 extends over 10 amino acids. Germline V CDR1 and CDR2: DFQATT, SNEGSKA (reference sequence). V lost 4 bases and J lost 6, with 7 bases in between. CDR3 sequence reads: CSAKAAEQYF. The CDR3 DNA is TGCAGTGCTAAGGCGGCCGAGCAGTACTTC.

The genes are TRBV19 and TRBJ1-3; tentatively, D is TRBD1 (6 bases). Trimming shortened V by 5 bases and J by 0 bases, and 20 bases separated the two germline ends. The CDR3 length is 18 residues. Germline V gives CDR1 LNHDA, CDR2 SQIVND (reference sequence). CDR3 DNA: TGTGCCAGTAGTCGGACAGTTGCTTCAGGGATCTCTGGAAACACCATATATTTT. It translates to CASSRTVASGISGNTIYF.

Turning to this clone: One junction end disagrees with the germline gene, perhaps due to a read error. The genes are TRBV13 and TRBJ2-7, with D tentatively TRBD1 (6 bases). CDR3 length equals 16 residues. The germline V gene has CDR1 PRHDT and CDR2 FYEKMQ (reference sequence). CDR3 residues: CASSLGWQGWPYEQYF. CDR3 bases: TGTGCCAGCAGCCTAGGCTGGCAGGGGTGGCCCTACGAGCAGTACTTC.

The chain is built from TRBV4-1 and TRBJ2-7; D is uncertain. The V gene's germline CDR1 is MGHRA and CDR2 YSYEKL. The CDR3 contains 13 residues. V was cut by 6 bases and J by 3 bases, with 12 bases left in between. CDR3 loop: CASRSPTSYEQYF. For the CDR3, the DNA is TGCGCCAGCAGATCACCGACAAGCTACGAGCAGTACTTC.

The rearrangement links TRBV14 to TRBJ1-1, with D possibly matching TRBD1 (6 bases). CDR3 length: 13 residues. Germline CDR1 SGHDN, CDR2 FVKESK. V was cut by 4 bases and J by 4 bases, with 10 bases left in between. Here the CDR3 reads CASSRQQGTEAFF. In DNA, the CDR3 is TGTGCCAGCAGCCGACAACAGGGCACTGAAGCTTTCTTT.

The V call is TRBV27, the J call TRBJ1-5; 9 bases agree with TRBD1. Germline V gene lookup returns CDR1 MNHEY and CDR2 SMNVEV (reference sequence). V was pared by 5 bases and J by 6 bases, with 8 bases of the junction left unmatched. The CDR3 is 15 amino acids. The DNA for the CDR3 is TGTGCCAGCAGTACAGGGGGCGCGGTTGGTCAGCCCCAGCATTTT. It specifies CASSTGGAVGQPQHF.